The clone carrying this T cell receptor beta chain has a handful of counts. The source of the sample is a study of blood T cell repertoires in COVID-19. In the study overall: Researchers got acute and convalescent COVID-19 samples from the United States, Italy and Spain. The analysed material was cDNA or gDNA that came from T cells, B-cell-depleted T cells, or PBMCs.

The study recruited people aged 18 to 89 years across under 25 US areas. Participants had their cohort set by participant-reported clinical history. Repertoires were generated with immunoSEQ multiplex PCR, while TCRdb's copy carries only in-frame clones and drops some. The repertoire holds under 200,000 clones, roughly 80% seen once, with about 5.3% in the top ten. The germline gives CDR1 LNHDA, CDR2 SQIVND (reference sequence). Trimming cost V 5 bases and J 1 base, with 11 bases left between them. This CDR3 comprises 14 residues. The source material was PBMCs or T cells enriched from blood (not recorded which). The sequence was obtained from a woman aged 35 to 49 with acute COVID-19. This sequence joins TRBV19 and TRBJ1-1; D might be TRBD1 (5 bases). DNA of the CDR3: TGTGCCAGTAGTTGGGGGGGAGGGAACACTGAAGCTTTCTTT. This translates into CASSWGGGNTEAFF. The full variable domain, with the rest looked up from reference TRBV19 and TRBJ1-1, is DGGITQSPKYLFRKEGQNVTLSCEQNLNHDAMYWYRQDPGQGLRLIYYSQIVNDFQKGDIAEGYSVSREKKESFPLTVTSAQKNPTAFYLCASSWGGGNTEAFFGQGTRLTVV.